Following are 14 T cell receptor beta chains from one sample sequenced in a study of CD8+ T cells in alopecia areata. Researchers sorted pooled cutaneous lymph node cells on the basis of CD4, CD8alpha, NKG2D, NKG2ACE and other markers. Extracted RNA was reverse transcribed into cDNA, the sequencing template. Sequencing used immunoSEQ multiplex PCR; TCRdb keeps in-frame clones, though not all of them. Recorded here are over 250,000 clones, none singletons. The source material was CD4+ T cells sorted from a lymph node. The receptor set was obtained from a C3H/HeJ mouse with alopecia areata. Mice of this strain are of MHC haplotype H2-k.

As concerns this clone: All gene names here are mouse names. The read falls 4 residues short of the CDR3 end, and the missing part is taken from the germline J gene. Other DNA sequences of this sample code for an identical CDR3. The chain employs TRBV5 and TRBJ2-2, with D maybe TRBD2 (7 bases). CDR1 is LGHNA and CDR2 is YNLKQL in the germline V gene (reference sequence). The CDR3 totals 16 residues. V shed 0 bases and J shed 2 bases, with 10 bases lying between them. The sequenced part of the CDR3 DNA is TGTGCCAGCAGCCAAGATGGGGGGCGCAACACCGGG. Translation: CASSQDGGRNTG. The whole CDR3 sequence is CASSQDGGRNTGQLYF.

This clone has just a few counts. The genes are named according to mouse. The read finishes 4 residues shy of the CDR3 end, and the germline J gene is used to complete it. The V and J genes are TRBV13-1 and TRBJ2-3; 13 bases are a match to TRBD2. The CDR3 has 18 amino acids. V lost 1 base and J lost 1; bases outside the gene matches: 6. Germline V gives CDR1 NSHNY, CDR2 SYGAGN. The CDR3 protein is CASSDKDWGGAGAETLYF. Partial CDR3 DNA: TGTGCCAGCAGTGATAAGGACTGGGGGGGCGCGGGTGCAGAA.

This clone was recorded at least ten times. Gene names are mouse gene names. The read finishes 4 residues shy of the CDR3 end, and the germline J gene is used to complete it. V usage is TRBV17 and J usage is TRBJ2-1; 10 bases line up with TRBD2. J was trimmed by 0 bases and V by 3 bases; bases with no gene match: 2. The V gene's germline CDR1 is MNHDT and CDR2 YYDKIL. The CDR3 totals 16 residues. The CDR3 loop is CASSSRTGGNYAEQFF. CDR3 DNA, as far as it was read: TGTGCTAGCAGTAGCAGGACTGGGGGTAACTATGCT.

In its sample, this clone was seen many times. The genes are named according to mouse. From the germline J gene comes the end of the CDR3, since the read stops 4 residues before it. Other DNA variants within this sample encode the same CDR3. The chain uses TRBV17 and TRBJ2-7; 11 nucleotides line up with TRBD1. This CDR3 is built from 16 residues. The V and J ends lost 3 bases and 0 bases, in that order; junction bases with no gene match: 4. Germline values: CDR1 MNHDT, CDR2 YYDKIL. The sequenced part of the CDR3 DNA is TGTGCTAGCAGTAGGGGGACAGGGGGGAGCTCCTAT. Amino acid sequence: CASSRGTGGSSY. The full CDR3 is CASSRGTGGSSYEQYF.

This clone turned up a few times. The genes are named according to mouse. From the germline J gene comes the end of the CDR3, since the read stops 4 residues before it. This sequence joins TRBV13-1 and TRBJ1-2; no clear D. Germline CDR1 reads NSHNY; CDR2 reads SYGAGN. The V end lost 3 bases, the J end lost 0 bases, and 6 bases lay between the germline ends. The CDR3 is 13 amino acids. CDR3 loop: CASSVKANSDYTF. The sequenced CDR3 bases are TGTGCCAGCAGTGTCAAAGCAAACTCC.

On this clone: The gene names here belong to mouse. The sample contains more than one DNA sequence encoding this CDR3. Partial CDR3 DNA: TGTGCCTGGAGTCTGGGGGGGCTCGCT. Its protein product is CAWSLGGLA. The entire CDR3 reads CAWSLGGLAEQFF. The chain combines TRBV31 with TRBJ2-1; 8 nucleotides line up with TRBD2. The read ends 4 residues before the CDR3 terminus; that terminus is restored from the germline J gene. The CDR3 is made up of 13 amino acids. The V gene's germline CDR1 is GKSSPN and CDR2 SITVG.

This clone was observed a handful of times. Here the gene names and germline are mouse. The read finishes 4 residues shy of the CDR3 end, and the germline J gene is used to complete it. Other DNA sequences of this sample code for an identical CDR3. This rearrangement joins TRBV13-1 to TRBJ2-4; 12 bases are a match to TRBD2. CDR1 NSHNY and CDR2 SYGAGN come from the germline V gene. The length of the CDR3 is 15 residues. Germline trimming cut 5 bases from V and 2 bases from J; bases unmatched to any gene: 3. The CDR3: CASRGTGGNQNTLYF. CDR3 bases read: TGTGCCAGCAGGGGGACTGGGGGGAATCAAAAC.

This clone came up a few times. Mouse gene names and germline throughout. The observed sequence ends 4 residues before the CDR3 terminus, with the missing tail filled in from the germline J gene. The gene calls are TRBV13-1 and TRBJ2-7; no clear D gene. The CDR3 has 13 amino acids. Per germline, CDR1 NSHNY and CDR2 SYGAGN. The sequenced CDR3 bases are TGTGCCAGCAGTGATGCTACGCAGTAT. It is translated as CASSDATQY. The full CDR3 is CASSDATQYEQYF.

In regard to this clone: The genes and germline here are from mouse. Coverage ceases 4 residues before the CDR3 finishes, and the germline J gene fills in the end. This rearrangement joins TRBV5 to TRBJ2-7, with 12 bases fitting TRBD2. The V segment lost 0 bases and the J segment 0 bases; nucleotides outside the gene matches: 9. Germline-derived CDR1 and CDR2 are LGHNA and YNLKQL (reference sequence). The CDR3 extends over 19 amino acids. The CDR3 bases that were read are TGTGCCAGCAGCCAAGAATCGACTGGGGGGGCCCTTAGCTCCTAT. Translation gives CASSQESTGGALSSY. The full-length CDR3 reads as CASSQESTGGALSSYEQYF.

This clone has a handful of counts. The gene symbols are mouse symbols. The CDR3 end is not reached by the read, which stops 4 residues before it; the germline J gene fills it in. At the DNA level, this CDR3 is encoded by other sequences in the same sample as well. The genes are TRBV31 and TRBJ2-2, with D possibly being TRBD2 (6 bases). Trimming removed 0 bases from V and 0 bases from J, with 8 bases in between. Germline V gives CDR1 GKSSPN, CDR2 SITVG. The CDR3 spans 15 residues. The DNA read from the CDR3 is TGTGCCTGGAGTCTCTGGGGATCAAACACCGGG. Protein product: CAWSLWGSNTG. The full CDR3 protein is CAWSLWGSNTGQLYF.

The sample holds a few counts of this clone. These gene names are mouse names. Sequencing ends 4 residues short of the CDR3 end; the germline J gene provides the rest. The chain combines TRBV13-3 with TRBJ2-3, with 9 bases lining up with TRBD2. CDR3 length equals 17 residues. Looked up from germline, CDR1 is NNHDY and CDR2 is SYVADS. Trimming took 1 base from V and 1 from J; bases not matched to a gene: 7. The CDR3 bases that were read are TGTGCCAGCAGTGATTTGGGGGGGCAGGATGGTGCAGAA. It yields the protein CASSDLGGQDGAE. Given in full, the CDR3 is CASSDLGGQDGAETLYF.

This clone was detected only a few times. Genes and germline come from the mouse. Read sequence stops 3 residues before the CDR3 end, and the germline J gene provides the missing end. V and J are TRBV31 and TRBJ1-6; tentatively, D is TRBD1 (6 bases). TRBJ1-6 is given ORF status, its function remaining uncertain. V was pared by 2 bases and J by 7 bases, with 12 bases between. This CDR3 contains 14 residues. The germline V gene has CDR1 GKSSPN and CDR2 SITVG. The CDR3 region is CAWSSQGGNSPLYF. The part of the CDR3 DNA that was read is TGTGCCTGGAGTTCACAGGGAGGGAATTCGCCC.

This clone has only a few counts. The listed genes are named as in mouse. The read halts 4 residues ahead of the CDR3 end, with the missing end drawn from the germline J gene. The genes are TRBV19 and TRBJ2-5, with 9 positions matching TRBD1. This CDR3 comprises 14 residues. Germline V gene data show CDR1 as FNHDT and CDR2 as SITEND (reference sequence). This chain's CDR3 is CASSGGQGPDTQYF. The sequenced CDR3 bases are TGTGCCAGCAGTGGGGGACAGGGCCCAGAC.

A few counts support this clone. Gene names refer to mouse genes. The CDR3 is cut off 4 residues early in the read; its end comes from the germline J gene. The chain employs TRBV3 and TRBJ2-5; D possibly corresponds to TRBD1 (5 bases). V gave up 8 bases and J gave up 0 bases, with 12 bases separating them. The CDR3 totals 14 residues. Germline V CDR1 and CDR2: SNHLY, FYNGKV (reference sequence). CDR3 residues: CASPRQTNQDTQYF. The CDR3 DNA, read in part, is TGTGCCAGCCCACGACAGACTAACCAAGAC.